This T cell receptor beta chain was recovered during a study of blood T cell repertoires in COVID-19. Looking at the study overall: Acute-phase and convalescent COVID-19 samples originated in the United States, Italy and Spain.

The study drew participants aged about 18 to 89 years from fewer than 30 US areas. Within 2 weeks of study entry, exposed participants had contacted a PCR-confirmed or clinician-diagnosed COVID-19 case. V lost 6 bases to trimming and J lost 4 bases, with 12 bases between them. The CDR3 loop spans 14 amino acids. Germline CDR1 MDHEN, CDR2 SYDVKM. Under the authors' procedure: Amplified reference gene primers provided the basis for estimating nucleated cell counts. Only in-frame clones appear in the TCRdb table, and some are missing; sequencing was by immunoSEQ multiplex PCR. The DNA was the basis for D and trimming; V, J and clone size are from that table. This table holds about 180,000 clones, around 80% found once.

This chain joins TRBV28 and TRBJ2-2, with a tentative D call TRBD1 (7 bases). Sequenced input: PBMCs or T cells enriched from blood (not recorded which). This TCR was recovered from a man in his sixties who had been exposed to COVID-19. CDR3 residues: CASRRQGGTGELFF. The CDR3 DNA reads as TGTGCCAGCAGACGACAGGGAGGCACCGGGGAGCTGTTTTTT.